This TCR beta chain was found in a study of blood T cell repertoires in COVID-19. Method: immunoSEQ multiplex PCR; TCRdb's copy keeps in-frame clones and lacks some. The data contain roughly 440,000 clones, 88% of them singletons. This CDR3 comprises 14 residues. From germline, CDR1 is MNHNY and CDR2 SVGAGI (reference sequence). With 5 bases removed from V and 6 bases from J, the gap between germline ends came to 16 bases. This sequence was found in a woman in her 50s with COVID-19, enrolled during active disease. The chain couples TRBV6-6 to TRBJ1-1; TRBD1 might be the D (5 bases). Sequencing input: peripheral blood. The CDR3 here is CASSQNSGAAEAFF. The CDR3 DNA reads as TGTGCCAGCAGTCAAAACAGCGGGGCCGCTGAAGCTTTCTTT.